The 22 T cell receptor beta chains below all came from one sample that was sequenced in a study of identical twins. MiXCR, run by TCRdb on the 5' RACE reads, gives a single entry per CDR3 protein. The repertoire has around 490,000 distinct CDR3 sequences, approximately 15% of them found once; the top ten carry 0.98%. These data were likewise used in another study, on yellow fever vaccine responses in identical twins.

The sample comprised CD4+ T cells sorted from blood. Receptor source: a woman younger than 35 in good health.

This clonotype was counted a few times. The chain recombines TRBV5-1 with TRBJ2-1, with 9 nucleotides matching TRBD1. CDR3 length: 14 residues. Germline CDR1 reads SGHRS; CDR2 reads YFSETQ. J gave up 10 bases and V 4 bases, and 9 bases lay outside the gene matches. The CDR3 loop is CASSVGQGSPEQFF. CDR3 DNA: TGCGCCAGCAGCGTGGGACAGGGTAGTCCAGAGCAGTTCTTC.

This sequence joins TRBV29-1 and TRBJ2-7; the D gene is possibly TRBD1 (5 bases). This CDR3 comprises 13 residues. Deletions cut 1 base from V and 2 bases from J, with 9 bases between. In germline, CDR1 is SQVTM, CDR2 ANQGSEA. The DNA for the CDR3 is TGCAGCGTTGAAGGGGCAGGGACCTACGAGCAGTACTTC. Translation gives CSVEGAGTYEQYF.

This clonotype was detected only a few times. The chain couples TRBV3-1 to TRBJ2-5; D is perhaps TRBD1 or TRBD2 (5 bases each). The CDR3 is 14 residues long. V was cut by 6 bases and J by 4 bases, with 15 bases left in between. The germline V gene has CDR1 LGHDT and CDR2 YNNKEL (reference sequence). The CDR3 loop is CASRPAPGGETQYF. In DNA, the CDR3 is TGTGCCAGCAGACCAGCCCCTGGGGGAGAGACCCAGTACTTC.

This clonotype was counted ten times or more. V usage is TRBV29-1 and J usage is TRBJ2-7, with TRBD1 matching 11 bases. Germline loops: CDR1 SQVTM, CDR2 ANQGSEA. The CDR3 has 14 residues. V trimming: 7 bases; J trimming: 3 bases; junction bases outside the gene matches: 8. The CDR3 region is CSARTGGLIYEQYF. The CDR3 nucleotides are TGCAGCGCCCGGACAGGGGGCCTTATCTACGAGCAGTACTTC.

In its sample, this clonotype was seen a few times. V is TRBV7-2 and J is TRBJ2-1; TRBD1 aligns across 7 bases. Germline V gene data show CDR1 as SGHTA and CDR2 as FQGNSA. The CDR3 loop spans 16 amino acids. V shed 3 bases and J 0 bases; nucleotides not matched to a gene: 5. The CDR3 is CASSFRWDSSYNEQFF. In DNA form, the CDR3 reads TGTGCCAGCAGCTTCAGGTGGGACAGCTCCTACAATGAGCAGTTCTTC.

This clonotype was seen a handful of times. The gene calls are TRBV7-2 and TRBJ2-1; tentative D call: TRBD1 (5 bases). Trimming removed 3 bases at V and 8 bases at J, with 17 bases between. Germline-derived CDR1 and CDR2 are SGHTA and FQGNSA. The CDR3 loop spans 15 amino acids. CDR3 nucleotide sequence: TGTGCCAGCAGCTTTTTAGGGCAGAAAGGGGATGAGCAGTTCTTC. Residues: CASSFLGQKGDEQFF.

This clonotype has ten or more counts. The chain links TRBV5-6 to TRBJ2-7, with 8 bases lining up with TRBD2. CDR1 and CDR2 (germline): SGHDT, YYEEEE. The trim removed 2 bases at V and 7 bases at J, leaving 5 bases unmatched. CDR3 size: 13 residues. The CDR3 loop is CASSFTSGGEQYF. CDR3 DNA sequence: TGTGCCAGCAGCTTTACTAGCGGTGGGGAGCAGTACTTC.

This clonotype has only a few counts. CDR3: CAISDRLTGEGRNEQFF. CDR3 in DNA: TGTGCCATCAGTGACCGCCTGACGGGGGAGGGCCGAAATGAGCAGTTCTTC. The chain uses TRBV10-3 and TRBJ2-1, with 7 bases fitting TRBD2. The germline CDR1 and CDR2 sequences are ENHRY and SYGVKD. The ends lost 3 bases at V and 7 bases at J; junction bases unmatched: 15. The CDR3 is 17 residues long.

This CDR3 is CSVEENLAGGGNEQFF. Written as DNA, the CDR3 is TGCAGCGTTGAAGAGAATTTAGCGGGAGGGGGTAATGAGCAGTTCTTC. The gene calls are TRBV29-1 and TRBJ2-1; 11 bases fit TRBD2. Looked up from germline, CDR1 is SQVTM and CDR2 is ANQGSEA. CDR3 size: 16 residues. J gave up 7 bases and V 0 bases, and 8 bases lay outside the gene matches.

CDR3 in DNA: TGTGCCAGCAGGGACGGACAGGGAGTGGCAGATACGCAGTATTTT. Translation: CASRDGQGVADTQYF. The rearrangement uses TRBV6-2 or TRBV6-3 and TRBJ2-3; 8 nucleotides match TRBD1. The CDR3 loop spans 15 amino acids. CDR1 and CDR2 (germline): MNHEY, SVGEGT. J gave up 4 bases and V 6 bases, and 9 bases lay outside the gene matches.

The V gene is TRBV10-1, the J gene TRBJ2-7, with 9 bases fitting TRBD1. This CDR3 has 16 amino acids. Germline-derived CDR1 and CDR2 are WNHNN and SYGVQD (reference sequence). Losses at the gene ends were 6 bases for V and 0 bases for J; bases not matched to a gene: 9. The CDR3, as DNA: TGCGCCAGCAGCACCGGGACAGGGCCCCCCTCCTACGAGCAGTACTTC. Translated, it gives CASSTGTGPPSYEQYF.

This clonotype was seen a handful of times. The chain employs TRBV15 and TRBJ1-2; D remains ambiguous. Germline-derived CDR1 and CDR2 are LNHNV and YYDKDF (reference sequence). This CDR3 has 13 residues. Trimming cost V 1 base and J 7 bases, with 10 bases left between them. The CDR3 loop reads CATSRVPSLGYTF. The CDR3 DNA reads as TGTGCCACCAGCAGAGTCCCGAGTCTTGGCTACACCTTC.

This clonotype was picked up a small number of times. The CDR3: CSARTGAQPTTEAFF. The CDR3 region has the DNA TGCAGCGCTCGGACAGGTGCTCAACCCACGACTGAAGCTTTCTTT. This chain uses TRBV29-1 with TRBJ1-1, with 7 bases matching TRBD1. The CDR3 contains 15 residues. The trim removed 7 bases at V and 5 bases at J, leaving 16 bases unmatched. Per germline, CDR1 SQVTM and CDR2 ANQGSEA.

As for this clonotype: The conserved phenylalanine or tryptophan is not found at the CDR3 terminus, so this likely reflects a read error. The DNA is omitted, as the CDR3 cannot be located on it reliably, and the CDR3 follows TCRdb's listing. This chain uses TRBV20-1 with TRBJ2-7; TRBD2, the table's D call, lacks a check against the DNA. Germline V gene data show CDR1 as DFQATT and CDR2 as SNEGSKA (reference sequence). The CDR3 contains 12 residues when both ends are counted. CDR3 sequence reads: CSARVLAGGISY.

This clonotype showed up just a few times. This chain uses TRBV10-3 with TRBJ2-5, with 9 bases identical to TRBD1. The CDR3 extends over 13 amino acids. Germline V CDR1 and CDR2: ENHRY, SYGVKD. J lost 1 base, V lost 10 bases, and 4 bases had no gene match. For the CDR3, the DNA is TGTGCCACGGGACAGGGAGGCCAAGAGACCCAGTACTTC. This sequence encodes CATGQGGQETQYF.

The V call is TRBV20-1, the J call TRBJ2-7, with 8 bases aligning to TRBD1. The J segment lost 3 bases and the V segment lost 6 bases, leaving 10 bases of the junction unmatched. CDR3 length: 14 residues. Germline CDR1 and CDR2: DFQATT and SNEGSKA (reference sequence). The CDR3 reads CSATRQGPIYEQYF. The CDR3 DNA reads TGCAGTGCCACTCGACAGGGGCCCATCTACGAGCAGTACTTC.

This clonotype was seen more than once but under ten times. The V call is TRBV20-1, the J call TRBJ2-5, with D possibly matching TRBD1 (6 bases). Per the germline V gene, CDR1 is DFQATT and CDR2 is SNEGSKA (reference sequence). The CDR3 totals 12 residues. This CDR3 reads CSTTRGKETQYF. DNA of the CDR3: TGCAGCACCACTAGGGGGAAAGAGACCCAGTACTTC.

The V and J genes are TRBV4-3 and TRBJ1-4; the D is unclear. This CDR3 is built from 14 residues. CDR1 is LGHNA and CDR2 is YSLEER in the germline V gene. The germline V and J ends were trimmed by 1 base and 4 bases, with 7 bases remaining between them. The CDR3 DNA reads TGCGCCAGCAGCCAAGGGATCAATAATGAAAAACTGTTTTTT. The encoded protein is CASSQGINNEKLFF.

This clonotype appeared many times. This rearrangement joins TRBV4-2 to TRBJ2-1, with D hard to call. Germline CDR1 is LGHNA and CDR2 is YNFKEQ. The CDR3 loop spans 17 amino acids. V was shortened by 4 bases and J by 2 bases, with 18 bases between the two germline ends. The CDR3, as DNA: TGTGCCAGCAGCCCTACCGGGCCCTCAACCCCCTACAATGAGCAGTTCTTC. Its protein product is CASSPTGPSTPYNEQFF.

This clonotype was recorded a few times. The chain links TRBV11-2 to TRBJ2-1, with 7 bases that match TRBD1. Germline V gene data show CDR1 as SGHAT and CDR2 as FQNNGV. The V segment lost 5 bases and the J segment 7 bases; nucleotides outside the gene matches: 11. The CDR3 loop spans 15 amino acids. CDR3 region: CASSPEQGVSNEQFF. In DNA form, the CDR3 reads TGTGCCAGCAGCCCCGAGCAGGGGGTTTCGAATGAGCAGTTCTTC.

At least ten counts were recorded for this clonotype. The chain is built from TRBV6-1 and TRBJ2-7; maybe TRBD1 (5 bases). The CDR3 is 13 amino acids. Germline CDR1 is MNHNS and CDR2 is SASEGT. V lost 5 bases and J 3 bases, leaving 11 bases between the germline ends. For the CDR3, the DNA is TGTGCCAGCAGTCCCCTAGGGGTCTACGAGCAGTACTTC. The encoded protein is CASSPLGVYEQYF.

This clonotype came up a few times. CDR3: CSANTPGQGAYEQYF. The DNA of the CDR3 is TGCAGTGCCAATACTCCGGGACAGGGGGCCTACGAGCAGTACTTC. V gene TRBV20-1 combines with J gene TRBJ2-7, with TRBD1 identical over 11 bases. This CDR3 has 15 amino acids. Germline trimming cut 6 bases from V and 2 bases from J; bases unmatched to any gene: 9. CDR1 is DFQATT, CDR2 SNEGSKA, per germline (reference sequence).